These 26 T cell receptor beta chains were all obtained from the same sample, sequenced in a study of blood T cells in healthy people across ages. A sample-barcoded 5' primer and a J-beta primer mix were used in a second PCR of about 7 to 12 cycles. TCRdb re-called the 5' RACE reads through MiXCR, storing one row per CDR3 protein. The data hold about 510,000 distinct CDR3 sequences, with about a quarter observed a single time. This sample was shared with a second study, whose subject was T cells of mothers and their children.

Specimen: blood. The receptors here all came from a boy younger than 10 in good health.

This clonotype came up many times. CDR3 region: CASSFSNYGYTF. The DNA for the CDR3 is TGTGCCAGCAGCTTTTCTAACTATGGCTACACCTTC. This rearrangement joins TRBV12-3 or TRBV12-4 to TRBJ1-2; D gene unclear. The CDR3 is made up of 12 amino acids. V was clipped by 6 bases and J by 0 bases, with 5 bases between them.

The rearrangement joins TRBV9 to TRBJ2-2, with 7 bases fitting TRBD1. This CDR3 region has 15 residues. The V and J ends lost 5 bases and 5 bases, in that order; junction bases with no gene match: 9. CDR1 is SGDLS and CDR2 is YYNGEE in the germline V gene. CDR3 amino acids: CASRRTGSRTGELFF. CDR3 nucleotides: TGTGCCAGCAGGAGGACAGGATCTAGGACCGGGGAGCTGTTTTTT.

This chain uses TRBV30 with TRBJ1-2; 8 bases fit TRBD1. The CDR3 extends over 14 amino acids. V was pared by 2 bases and J by 7 bases, with 9 bases of the junction left unmatched. CDR1 and CDR2 from the germline V gene are GTSNPN and SVGIG (reference sequence). CDR3 in DNA: TGTGCCTGGAGTCCGCCCACAGGGGGTTTTGGCTACACCTTC. Its protein product is CAWSPPTGGFGYTF.

The chain combines TRBV20-1 with TRBJ2-6; D not resolved. The CDR3 is 15 residues long. Germline assignment: CDR1 DFQATT and CDR2 SNEGSKA (reference sequence). Between the trimmed V and J ends, which lost 2 bases and 3 bases, there was a span of 11 bases. CDR3 in amino acids: CSARQLGFGANVLTF. In DNA form, the CDR3 reads TGCAGTGCTAGACAATTGGGGTTTGGGGCCAACGTCCTGACTTTC.

The gene calls are TRBV5-1 and TRBJ2-1; unclear D gene. The ends were cut back, 2 bases at V and 3 bases at J, with 9 bases in the middle. Germline CDR1 SGHRS, CDR2 YFSETQ. The CDR3 contains 14 residues. The CDR3 reads CASSFVGYYNEQFF. In DNA, the CDR3 is TGCGCCAGCAGCTTTGTAGGCTACTACAATGAGCAGTTCTTC.

This clonotype was counted between two and nine times. This chain connects TRBV7-2 to TRBJ2-7; a weak D match, TRBD2 (6 bases). V lost 5 bases, J lost 0 bases, and 8 bases lay in between. Germline CDR1 and CDR2: SGHTA and FQGNSA. The CDR3 covers 13 residues. In DNA form, the CDR3 reads TGTGCCAGCAGCCGGGACTTCTCCTACGAGCAGTACTTC. Its protein product is CASSRDFSYEQYF.

CDR3 region: CAISIAGGAQFF. In DNA, the CDR3 is TGTGCCATCAGTATAGCGGGGGGCGCACAGTTCTTC. The rearrangement joins TRBV10-3 to TRBJ2-5, with TRBD2 matching over 10 bases. The J call could be wrong; TRBJ2-1 is a better fit for the DNA end. This CDR3 has 12 amino acids. The V gene's germline CDR1 is ENHRY and CDR2 SYGVKD.

This clonotype showed up just a few times. V gene TRBV5-1 combines with J gene TRBJ1-6, with D maybe TRBD1 (6 bases). The CDR3 sequence is 17 residues long. The V end was cut by 6 bases, the J end by 6 bases, with 22 bases between. Germline CDR1 SGHRS, CDR2 YFSETQ. The CDR3 sequence: CASTSGETGFSNSPLHF. CDR3 DNA: TGCGCCAGCACCTCCGGGGAAACAGGGTTTTCTAATTCACCCCTCCACTTT.

This chain uses TRBV10-3 with TRBJ2-4; D gene uncertain. CDR1 is ENHRY, CDR2 SYGVKD, per germline. Trimming removed 2 bases at V and 3 bases at J, with 11 bases between. The CDR3 extends over 15 amino acids. CDR3 sequence: CAISEAVSGKNIQYF. The CDR3 region has the DNA TGTGCCATCAGTGAGGCCGTTTCCGGCAAAAACATTCAGTACTTC.

This clonotype was detected a few times. V is TRBV7-9 and J is TRBJ1-1, with D possibly TRBD1 on 5 matching bases. Germline CDR1 and CDR2: SEHNR and FQNEAQ (reference sequence). The V and J ends lost 5 bases and 3 bases respectively, with 13 bases between them. There are 14 residues in the CDR3. The CDR3 loop is CASSHSRGDTEAFF. The CDR3, as DNA: TGTGCCAGCAGCCACAGTCGGGGGGACACTGAAGCTTTCTTT.

V and J are TRBV5-5 and TRBJ2-2; 7 nucleotides agree with TRBD1. CDR3 length equals 16 residues. In germline, CDR1 is SGHKS, CDR2 YYEKEE (reference sequence). Unmatched junction bases numbered 8, after V lost 4 bases and J lost 2 bases. CDR3: CASSLRQGRNTGELFF. DNA for the CDR3: TGTGCCAGCAGCCTCCGACAGGGTCGAAACACCGGGGAGCTGTTTTTT.

This clonotype was recorded a few times. V usage is TRBV10-3 and J usage is TRBJ2-7; D possibly uses TRBD1 or TRBD2 (6 bases each). The germline CDR1 and CDR2 sequences are ENHRY and SYGVKD. The CDR3 has 11 amino acids. CDR3 in DNA: TGTGCAGGGGGGCCTGCCTACGAGCAGTACTTC. It encodes CAGGPAYEQYF.

The genes are TRBV7-8 and TRBJ2-2; 8 bases fit TRBD2. CDR1 and CDR2 from the germline V gene are SGHVS and FQNEAQ. The CDR3 covers 16 residues. Losses at the gene ends were 2 bases for V and 6 bases for J; bases not matched to a gene: 8. CDR3 coding DNA: TGTGCCAGCAGCTTAAACGGACTAGCCGACCCCGGGGAGCTGTTTTTT. It translates to CASSLNGLADPGELFF.

This clonotype showed up just a few times. The J gene is TRBJ1-1, the V gene TRBV10-1; D might be TRBD1 (5 bases). CDR3 length equals 13 residues. In germline, CDR1 is WNHNN, CDR2 SYGVQD (reference sequence). Trimming cost V 6 bases and J 1 base, with 9 bases left between them. As DNA, the CDR3 is TGCGCCAGCAGACCGGGGACGAACACTGAAGCTTTCTTT. Translating it yields CASRPGTNTEAFF.

This clonotype was recorded a few times. J is TRBJ1-5 and V is TRBV30; D may be TRBD1 (6 bases). The CDR3 length is 12 residues. The V gene's germline CDR1 is GTSNPN and CDR2 SVGIG (reference sequence). V lost 6 bases, J lost 7 bases, and 13 bases lay in between. CDR3 sequence reads: CACSGVGQPQHF. The CDR3 nucleotides are TGTGCCTGTTCAGGGGTCGGACAGCCCCAGCATTTT.

This sequence joins TRBV7-2 and TRBJ1-2; D unclear. In germline, CDR1 is SGHTA, CDR2 FQGNSA. The CDR3 extends over 15 amino acids. The ends were cut back, 5 bases at V and 1 base at J, with 14 bases in the middle. This chain's CDR3 is CASSISQTLNYGYTF. CDR3 coding DNA: TGTGCCAGCAGCATTTCACAGACCCTTAACTATGGCTACACCTTC.

In its sample, this clonotype was seen a few times. The chain uses TRBV20-1 and TRBJ2-5; the D gene is possibly TRBD2 (6 bases). Trimming pared 1 base from V and 3 bases from J, leaving 9 bases between. CDR3 size: 13 residues. Germline CDR1 DFQATT, CDR2 SNEGSKA (reference sequence). CDR3: CSARGRGKETQYF. The DNA of the CDR3 is TGCAGTGCTAGAGGTCGCGGGAAAGAGACCCAGTACTTC.

The table lists this clonotype with a few counts. The chain carries TRBV5-1 and TRBJ1-2, with 8 bases lining up with TRBD1. There are 17 residues in the CDR3. V was clipped by 4 bases and J by 2 bases; unmatched bases: 13. Germline loops: CDR1 SGHRS, CDR2 YFSETQ. The CDR3 loop is CASSRGQEGFGNYGYTF. CDR3 in DNA: TGCGCCAGCAGCCGGGGACAGGAGGGGTTTGGAAACTATGGCTACACCTTC.

This clonotype was observed a few times. The chain recombines TRBV10-3 with TRBJ2-5; the D is unclear. The germline V gene has CDR1 ENHRY and CDR2 SYGVKD. This CDR3 has 14 amino acids. Trimming cost V 2 bases and J 3 bases, with 10 bases left between them. CDR3 DNA: TGTGCCATCAGTGAGGGATACAGAGAAGAGACCCAGTACTTC. It is translated as CAISEGYREETQYF.

A few counts support this clonotype. The chain employs TRBV28 and TRBJ2-4; D not resolved. CDR1 and CDR2 (germline): MDHEN, SYDVKM. The CDR3 runs to 14 residues. Trimming removed 4 bases at V and 2 bases at J, with 9 bases between. The CDR3 DNA reads TGTGCCAGCAGTTGGTGGGCTACCAAAAACATTCAGTACTTC. Its protein product is CASSWWATKNIQYF.

The chain links TRBV12-3 or TRBV12-4 to TRBJ1-1, with D possibly TRBD1 on 6 matching bases. The germline V and J ends were trimmed by 5 bases and 5 bases, with 12 bases remaining between them. The CDR3 is 13 residues long. The DNA for the CDR3 is TGTGCCAGCAGTGCAACAGGGTTAACTGAAGCTTTCTTT. It is translated as CASSATGLTEAFF.

The chain recombines TRBV15 with TRBJ2-1, with a tentative D call TRBD2 (6 bases). The CDR3 sequence is 20 residues long. The V gene lost 5 bases and the J gene lost 0 bases, with 26 bases spanning the gap. CDR1 is LNHNV and CDR2 is YYDKDF in the germline V gene (reference sequence). In DNA, the CDR3 is TGTGCCACCAGCGATAGCCCGCTAGCGATTTATAAGAGCTCCTACAATGAGCAGTTCTTC. Translating it yields CATSDSPLAIYKSSYNEQFF.

The chain links TRBV27 to TRBJ2-7; tentatively, D is TRBD1 (6 bases). Trimming stripped 5 bases from V and 4 bases from J, with 9 bases between. This CDR3 is 12 amino acids long. CDR1 and CDR2 (germline): MNHEY, SMNVEV (reference sequence). CDR3 bases: TGTGCCAGCAGTAAAGACAGGTACGAGCAGTACTTC. Protein product: CASSKDRYEQYF.

This clonotype has more than one count but fewer than ten. The V and J genes are TRBV25-1 and TRBJ2-2; perhaps D is TRBD1 or TRBD2 (6 bases each). Germline V gives CDR1 MGHDK, CDR2 SYGVNS. The CDR3 loop spans 15 amino acids. Trimming took off 4 bases at V and 6 bases at J, with 15 bases between the two ends. DNA for the CDR3: TGTGCCAGCAGTGGATCGGAGGGGGGACCCGGGGAGCTGTTTTTT. Protein product: CASSGSEGGPGELFF.

A note on this clonotype: At one boundary the junction diverges from the germline segment, which might be a read error. This chain links TRBV28 with TRBJ2-3; possible D gene TRBD2, 6 bases. Germline loops: CDR1 MDHEN, CDR2 SYDVKM. CDR3 length: 15 amino acids. CDR3 nucleotides: TGTGCCAGCAGTTTATGGTTCCAGGGAGGTGATACGCGGTATTTT. Protein sequence: CASSLWFQGGDTRYF.

This rearrangement joins TRBV5-1 to TRBJ2-5; possibly TRBD2 for D (5 bases). The CDR3 totals 15 residues. Germline values: CDR1 SGHRS, CDR2 YFSETQ. Trimming cost V 0 bases and J 4 bases, with 13 bases left between them. The CDR3 spells CASSLDTPAGETQYF. CDR3 nucleotide sequence: TGCGCCAGCAGCTTGGATACCCCGGCGGGAGAGACCCAGTACTTC.